This entry lists 26 T cell receptor beta chains sequenced from one sample in a study of shared clonotypes between healthy human individuals. Clones were sequenced by immunoSEQ multiplex PCR, and TCRdb holds only the in-frame ones, with some missing. The top ten hold 0.9% to 1.5% of the sample, which has around 2,000,000 clones, less than 95% seen once. Naive CD8 isolation took CD45RO-negative cells positively selected for CCR7 and excluded terminally differentiated effector memory CD45RA+ cells. Sequences were obtained from naive CD8+ T cells sorted from blood. The receptors come from a man between 18 and 29 years old in good health.

This sequence joins TRBV2 and TRBJ1-1, with 9 bases lining up with TRBD1. This CDR3 spans 18 amino acids. With 0 bases clipped from V and 0 bases from J, the junction kept 8 bases outside the gene matches. Germline V gene data show CDR1 as SNHLY and CDR2 as FYNNEI. The CDR3 protein is CASSEAGTGRPMNTEAFF. The CDR3, as DNA: TGTGCCAGCAGTGAAGCTGGGACAGGGAGGCCCATGAACACTGAAGCTTTCTTT.

The V gene is TRBV9, the J gene TRBJ2-1; D is ambiguous. The germline gives CDR1 SGDLS, CDR2 YYNGEE. The CDR3 totals 13 residues. The V and J ends lost 3 bases and 7 bases respectively, with 11 bases between them. CDR3 DNA: TGTGCCAGCAGCGGAACCTCGAGAAATGAGCAGTTCTTC. This encodes CASSGTSRNEQFF.

V gene TRBV11-2 combines with J gene TRBJ2-2; D not certain. The ends were cut back, 5 bases at V and 0 bases at J, with 10 bases in the middle. This CDR3 has 15 residues. The V gene's germline CDR1 is SGHAT and CDR2 FQNNGV. As DNA, the CDR3 is TGTGCCAGCAGCCCCCCCCGACCGAACACCGGGGAGCTGTTTTTT. Encoded protein: CASSPPRPNTGELFF. Full variable domain (outside the CDR3, taken from reference TRBV11-2 and TRBJ2-2): EAGVAQSPRYKIIEKRQSVAFWCNPISGHATLYWYQQILGQGPKLLIQFQNNGVVDDSQLPKDRFSAERLKGVDSTLKIQPAKLEDSAVYLCASSPPRPNTGELFFGEGSRLTVL.

This clone was seen a single time. This chain links TRBV2 with TRBJ2-7; TRBD2 agrees at 13 bases. With V trimmed by 1 base and J by 7 bases, 4 bases remained unmatched. Germline V gives CDR1 SNHLY, CDR2 FYNNEI. The length of the CDR3 is 15 residues. CDR3 amino acids: CASSEEGLAGYEQYF. CDR3 bases: TGTGCCAGCAGTGAAGAGGGACTAGCGGGATATGAGCAGTACTTC.

The table lists this clone with a few counts. The chain links TRBV9 to TRBJ2-2, with 7 bases identical to TRBD2. V lost 4 bases to trimming and J lost 6 bases; unmatched junction nucleotides: 9. The CDR3 length is 15 residues. CDR1 SGDLS and CDR2 YYNGEE come from the germline V gene. CDR3 nucleotide sequence: TGTGCCAGCAGCACCTGGGACTATTTCTCCGGGGAGCTGTTTTTT. It translates to CASSTWDYFSGELFF.

Comments on this clone: Additional DNA sequences in this sample encode the identical CDR3. The V gene is TRBV9, the J gene TRBJ2-7; D is perhaps TRBD1 (5 bases). Trimming removed 0 bases from V and 4 bases from J, with 11 bases in between. The CDR3 length is 14 residues. Germline V lookup: CDR1 SGDLS, CDR2 YYNGEE. The DNA of the CDR3 is TGTGCCAGCAGCGTAGGGGGCGAAGGATACGAGCAGTACTTC. Encoded protein: CASSVGGEGYEQYF. The variable domain in full, completed from reference TRBV9 and TRBJ2-7, reads DSGVTQTPKHLITATGQRVTLRCSPRSGDLSVYWYQQSLDQGLQFLIQYYNGEERAKGNILERFSAQQFPDLHSELNLSSLELGDSALYFCASSVGGEGYEQYFGPGTRLTVT.

V gene TRBV19 combines with J gene TRBJ2-2, with TRBD2 as a possible D gene (6 bases). The CDR3 has 15 amino acids. V dropped 3 bases and J dropped 1 base, with 9 bases sitting between them. Germline V lookup: CDR1 LNHDA, CDR2 SQIVND (reference sequence). DNA for the CDR3: TGTGCCAGTAGTATTCGCGGGGAGAACACCGGGGAGCTGTTTTTT. Translated: CASSIRGENTGELFF. The full variable domain, its missing parts supplied by reference TRBV19 and TRBJ2-2, is DGGITQSPKYLFRKEGQNVTLSCEQNLNHDAMYWYRQDPGQGLRLIYYSQIVNDFQKGDIAEGYSVSREKKESFPLTVTSAQKNPTAFYLCASSIRGENTGELFFGEGSRLTVL.

Notes on this clone: One end of the junction is discordant with germline, which a read error may explain. The gene calls are TRBV4-3 and TRBJ2-1; the match to TRBD2 covers 11 bases. In germline, CDR1 is LGHNA, CDR2 YSLEER. The CDR3 covers 15 residues. The CDR3 nucleotides are TGCGCCAGCACCCAAACTAGCGGGAGTGCTGGTGAGCAGTTCTTC. This encodes CASTQTSGSAGEQFF.

The J gene is TRBJ2-3, the V gene TRBV7-3, with D possibly matching TRBD2 (6 bases). The V end was cut by 2 bases, the J end by 1 base, with 13 bases between. This CDR3 has 16 residues. Germline V lookup: CDR1 SGHTA, CDR2 FQGTGA. The CDR3 nucleotides read TGTGCCAGCAGCTTATCCCGGGACTCCCGCACAGATACGCAGTATTTT. This gives the protein CASSLSRDSRTDTQYF.

The genes are TRBV9 and TRBJ2-3, with 7 nucleotides matching TRBD2. Per the germline V gene, CDR1 is SGDLS and CDR2 is YYNGEE. Germline trimming cut 4 bases from V and 3 bases from J; bases unmatched to any gene: 11. The length of the CDR3 is 16 residues. CDR3 loop: CASSPWGGVTTDTQYF. The CDR3, as DNA: TGTGCCAGCAGCCCCTGGGGGGGAGTAACGACAGATACGCAGTATTTT.

The V and J genes are TRBV11-1 and TRBJ1-1, with 8 bases lining up with TRBD1. The germline V gene has CDR1 SGHAT and CDR2 FQDESV (reference sequence). Trimming at V came to 5 bases and at J to 4 bases, leaving 3 bases not matched to a gene. CDR3 length: 13 residues. CDR3 sequence: CASSLTGGTEAFF. The CDR3 nucleotides are TGTGCCAGCAGCCTCACAGGGGGCACTGAAGCTTTCTTT.

Concerning this clone: The sample holds other DNA sequences that translate to the same CDR3. V is TRBV5-1 and J is TRBJ2-7; TRBD2 agrees at 10 bases. V was clipped by 0 bases and J by 3 bases; unmatched bases: 3. The CDR3 has 15 residues. CDR1 SGHRS and CDR2 YFSETQ come from the germline V gene. The CDR3, as DNA: TGCGCCAGCAGCTTGGGTGCTAGCGGGAGCTACGAGCAGTACTTC. Translation gives CASSLGASGSYEQYF.

V usage is TRBV10-2 and J usage is TRBJ2-7; D is undetermined. The CDR3 is made up of 14 amino acids. CDR1 and CDR2 from the germline V gene are WSHSY and SAAADI. The germline V and J ends were trimmed by 10 bases and 6 bases, with 22 bases remaining between them. The chain's CDR3 is CATEQTAVSGEQYF. The CDR3 DNA reads as TGCGCCACCGAACAGACGGCCGTATCGGGCGAGCAGTACTTC.

This chain links TRBV29-1 with TRBJ1-1; D not certain. In germline, CDR1 is SQVTM, CDR2 ANQGSEA. Trimming cost V 3 bases and J 4 bases, with 6 bases left between them. This CDR3 has 11 amino acids. The DNA of the CDR3 is TGCAGCGTTGATGGAGTCACTGAAGCTTTCTTT. It encodes CSVDGVTEAFF.

The chain carries TRBV4-1 and TRBJ2-2; D remains unclear. The germline CDR1 and CDR2 sequences are MGHRA and YSYEKL. V lost 3 bases and J 4 bases, leaving 9 bases between the germline ends. The CDR3 contains 14 residues. CDR3 coding DNA: TGCGCCAGCAGCCAGTCCCTCCGCACCGGGGAGCTGTTTTTT. This sequence encodes CASSQSLRTGELFF.

The gene calls are TRBV4-3 and TRBJ2-7, with TRBD2 matching 9 bases. CDR3 length equals 15 residues. Germline CDR1 is LGHNA and CDR2 is YSLEER. J lost 2 bases, V lost 1 base, and 3 bases had no gene match. CDR3 sequence: CASSQVTSGPYEQYF. In DNA, the CDR3 is TGCGCCAGCAGCCAAGTGACTAGCGGTCCCTACGAGCAGTACTTC.

The rearrangement joins TRBV27 to TRBJ1-2; 10 nucleotides align to TRBD1. V shed 3 bases, J shed 7 bases, and the junction held 5 bases outside the gene matches. The CDR3 is 14 amino acids. Per the germline V gene, CDR1 is MNHEY and CDR2 is SMNVEV (reference sequence). CDR3 sequence reads: CASSLTGGSGGYTF. The DNA of the CDR3 is TGTGCCAGCAGTTTGACAGGGGGCAGTGGTGGCTACACCTTC.

This chain joins TRBV28 and TRBJ2-2; D call uncertain. The CDR3 totals 13 residues. Trimming took 3 bases from V and 5 from J, leaving 7 bases between them. Germline V lookup: CDR1 MDHEN, CDR2 SYDVKM. CDR3 protein: CASSFQWTGELFF. Here the CDR3 DNA reads TGTGCCAGCAGTTTTCAGTGGACCGGGGAGCTGTTTTTT.

V is TRBV7-3 and J is TRBJ2-2; D gene ambiguous. CDR3 length: 13 residues. Trimming removed 5 bases from V and 4 bases from J, with 8 bases in between. The germline gives CDR1 SGHTA, CDR2 FQGTGA. The CDR3 sequence: CASSAGGTGELFF. CDR3 bases: TGTGCCAGCAGCGCCGGCGGCACCGGGGAGCTGTTTTTT.

The gene calls are TRBV2 and TRBJ2-3; 7 positions agree with TRBD2. Unmatched junction bases numbered 13, after V lost 8 bases and J lost 2 bases. The CDR3 length is 16 residues. Germline V gene sequence: CDR1 SNHLY, CDR2 FYNNEI. The CDR3: CASDAEREGYTDTQYF. The CDR3 nucleotides are TGTGCCAGCGACGCAGAGAGGGAGGGTTACACAGATACGCAGTATTTT.

CDR3 protein: CASSEMGGSTDTQYF. The CDR3 DNA follows: TGCGCCAGCAGTGAGATGGGCGGGAGCACAGATACGCAGTATTTT. The V call is TRBV10-2, the J call TRBJ2-3, with TRBD2 as a possible D gene (5 bases). This CDR3 is built from 15 residues. Between the trimmed V and J ends, which lost 2 bases and 0 bases, there was a span of 9 bases. In germline, CDR1 is WSHSY, CDR2 SAAADI.

To note about this clone: This sample also contains other DNA sequences that code for the same CDR3. This chain uses TRBV7-9 with TRBJ2-3; D is unclear. Trimming removed 0 bases at V and 6 bases at J, with 4 bases between. The germline CDR1 and CDR2 sequences are SEHNR and FQNEAQ (reference sequence). The CDR3 is 12 residues long. The CDR3, as DNA: TGTGCCAGCAGCTTAGCAGTGGATACGCAGTATTTT. This sequence encodes CASSLAVDTQYF.

The chain joins TRBV27 to TRBJ1-2; D is perhaps TRBD1 (5 bases). This CDR3 spans 16 amino acids. Trimming removed 4 bases at V and 1 base at J, with 16 bases between. Germline V gene lookup returns CDR1 MNHEY and CDR2 SMNVEV (reference sequence). For the CDR3, the DNA is TGTGCCAGCAGTTCCCTCCCCGTGGGGCATAACTATGGCTACACCTTC. Residues: CASSSLPVGHNYGYTF.

This clone was seen only once. The chain joins TRBV5-6 to TRBJ2-1; tentative D call: TRBD1 (5 bases). The CDR3 covers 12 residues. Per germline, CDR1 SGHDT and CDR2 YYEEEE. The germline V and J ends were trimmed by 0 bases and 10 bases, with 8 bases remaining between them. The CDR3 loop is CASSLVAGEQFF. The CDR3 bases are TGTGCCAGCAGCTTGGTAGCAGGGGAGCAGTTCTTC.

Remarks on this clone: The sample contains more than one DNA sequence encoding this CDR3. The CDR3 is CASSIGPSTGELFF. The CDR3 region has the DNA TGTGCCAGTAGTATAGGTCCGAGCACCGGGGAGCTGTTTTTT. The J gene is TRBJ2-2, the V gene TRBV19; no definite D call. Germline CDR1 and CDR2: LNHDA and SQIVND (reference sequence). The V gene lost 1 base and the J gene lost 4 bases, with 7 bases spanning the gap. This CDR3 is built from 14 residues.

This clone has a single count. The V and J genes are TRBV2 and TRBJ1-5; 8 bases match TRBD1. CDR3 length: 16 residues. The trim removed 3 bases at V and 1 base at J, leaving 5 bases unmatched. Germline V gene data show CDR1 as SNHLY and CDR2 as FYNNEI. The CDR3 nucleotides are TGTGCCAGCAGTGACGGACAGGGAGGAAGCAATCAGCCCCAGCATTTT. Its protein is CASSDGQGGSNQPQHF.